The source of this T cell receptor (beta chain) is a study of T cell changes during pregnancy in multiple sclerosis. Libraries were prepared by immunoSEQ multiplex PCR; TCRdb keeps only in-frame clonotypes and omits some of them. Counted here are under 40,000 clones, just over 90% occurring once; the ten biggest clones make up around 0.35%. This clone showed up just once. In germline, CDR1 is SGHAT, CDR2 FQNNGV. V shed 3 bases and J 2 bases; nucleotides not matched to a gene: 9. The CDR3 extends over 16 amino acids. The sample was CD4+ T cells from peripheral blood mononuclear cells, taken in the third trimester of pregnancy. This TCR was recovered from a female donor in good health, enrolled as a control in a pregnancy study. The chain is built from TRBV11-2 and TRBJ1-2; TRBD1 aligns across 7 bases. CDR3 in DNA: TGTGCCAGCAGCTTCAGTAGCTCAGGGGGGAACTATGGCTACACCTTC. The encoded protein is CASSFSSSGGNYGYTF.